The TCR beta chain described here comes from a study of T cells in women clearing cervical HPV infection. Looking at the study overall: Case blood was drawn when the lesion was first found; control blood after infection became undetectable.

Using immunoSEQ multiplex PCR, the repertoire was profiled, and TCRdb retains in-frame clones only, with some absent. The sample includes tens of thousands of clones. All participants had a single incident cervical HPV16 infection, and prevalent HPV16 infections were excluded. Findings and caveats of the study: Timing of associations relative to infection is unclear; T-cell subsets were not isolated. CIN3+ cases had significantly higher TCR repertoire richness than controls, but evenness did not differ.

A remark on this clone: Antigen unknown. The sequenced fragment ends 3 residues before the CDR3 boundary, so the rest is inferred from the germline J gene.

Germline CDR1 is SGHVS and CDR2 is FNYEAQ. The CDR3 has 13 residues. The sequence came from a woman between 18 and 70 years old with a cervical HPV16 infection that either progressed to CIN3+ or cleared (not recorded which). The chain joins TRBV7-6 to TRBJ1-2; tentative D call: TRBD1 (5 bases). The specimen sequenced was blood buffy coat. This CDR3 is CASSPGGFSDYTF. CDR3 bases read: TGTGCCAGCAGCCCGGGGGGTTTTAGCGAC.